Listed here are 17 T cell receptor beta chains from one sample, sequenced in a study of Ad26.COV2.S vaccination and SARS-CoV-2 variants. The method was immunoSEQ multiplex PCR; TCRdb's version includes in-frame clones alone and lacks a portion of them. The data show about 390,000 clones, with around 92% seen just once and 1.5% to 2% held by the top ten. The treatment: about 20 received Ad26.COV2.S at low or high dose, single or two shots; about five received placebo; per-sample allocation not given. Repertoires come from day 63 after the first vaccine or placebo injection. The material was peripheral blood, obtained in a trial of Ad26.COV2.S vaccine versus placebo. Receptor source: a person aged 18-65 years who received the Ad26.COV2.S COVID-19 vaccine or a placebo.

The rearrangement joins TRBV7-6 to TRBJ1-1; 8 nucleotides align to TRBD1. Germline loops: CDR1 SGHVS, CDR2 FNYEAQ. The J segment lost 10 bases and the V segment lost 5 bases, leaving 6 bases of the junction unmatched. The CDR3 consists of 12 residues. The chain's CDR3 is CASSQDRGRAFF. The CDR3 DNA reads as TGTGCCAGCAGCCAAGACAGGGGTCGAGCTTTCTTT.

This chain connects TRBV28 to TRBJ2-1; TRBD1 matches at 9 bases. CDR1 is MDHEN and CDR2 is SYDVKM in the germline V gene. V was pared by 6 bases and J by 6 bases, with 6 bases of the junction left unmatched. CDR3 length equals 14 residues. In nucleotides, the CDR3 is TGTGCCAGCAGCGACGGACAGGGGTTCAATGAGCAGTTCTTC. This translates into CASSDGQGFNEQFF.

This clone was seen once. This CDR3 is CASSPTRTATYNEQFF. In DNA, the CDR3 is TGCGCCAGCAGCCCAACTAGGACGGCAACCTACAATGAGCAGTTCTTC. This chain joins TRBV5-1 and TRBJ2-1; D may be TRBD2 (5 bases). Germline V gene lookup returns CDR1 SGHRS and CDR2 YFSETQ. V lost 4 bases and J 2 bases, leaving 16 bases between the germline ends. The CDR3 is made up of 16 amino acids.

V is TRBV20-1 and J is TRBJ2-7; tentatively, D is TRBD2 (6 bases). The V and J ends lost 3 bases and 0 bases respectively, with 12 bases between them. The CDR3 has 14 amino acids. Germline assignment: CDR1 DFQATT and CDR2 SNEGSKA (reference sequence). This CDR3 reads CSASAGSLSYEQYF. CDR3 DNA: TGCAGTGCTAGTGCGGGGAGCCTCTCCTACGAGCAGTACTTC.

The V gene is TRBV6-2 or TRBV6-3, the J gene TRBJ1-2; no clear D gene. The CDR3 consists of 11 residues. V was trimmed by 4 bases and J by 4 bases, leaving 4 bases between them. The germline V gene encodes CDR1 MNHEY and CDR2 SVGEGT. CDR3 loop: CASSWGYGYTF. The CDR3 DNA is TGTGCCAGCAGTTGGGGCTATGGCTACACCTTC.

The rearrangement uses TRBV27 and TRBJ2-1; 10 bases map to TRBD2. The germline V gene has CDR1 MNHEY and CDR2 SMNVEV (reference sequence). V shed 6 bases and J 5 bases; nucleotides not matched to a gene: 10. CDR3 length equals 16 residues. CDR3 in amino acids: CASRLRSGGAHNEQFF. As DNA, the CDR3 is TGTGCCAGCAGACTCCGGAGCGGGGGGGCGCACAATGAGCAGTTCTTC.

The chain is built from TRBV5-6 and TRBJ1-2; D uncertain. Between the trimmed V and J ends, which lost 5 bases and 7 bases, there was a span of 18 bases. The CDR3 runs 14 residues. CDR1 and CDR2 (germline): SGHDT, YYEEEE. DNA of the CDR3: TGTGCCAGCAGTGTGGTGGGTATCCCTGGTGGCTACACCTTC. This encodes CASSVVGIPGGYTF.

The rearrangement uses TRBV6-5 and TRBJ2-7; TRBD1 matches 7 bases. The CDR3 extends over 12 amino acids. Per the germline V gene, CDR1 is MNHEY and CDR2 is SVGAGI. V gave up 11 bases and J gave up 0 bases; unmatched junction bases: 4. CDR3 coding DNA: TGTGCCGTAGGGACAGCCTCCTACGAGCAGTACTTC. Protein: CAVGTASYEQYF.

The chain couples TRBV7-2 to TRBJ2-3, with D possibly TRBD2 on 7 matching bases. Trimming removed 5 bases at V and 3 bases at J, with 21 bases between. Per the germline V gene, CDR1 is SGHTA and CDR2 is FQGNSA. The CDR3 loop spans 17 amino acids. CDR3 protein: CASSQPTGLGDTDTQYF. The CDR3 region has the DNA TGTGCCAGCAGCCAACCGACAGGACTAGGCGATACAGATACGCAGTATTTT.

This rearrangement joins TRBV5-1 to TRBJ2-7; a weak D match, TRBD1 (6 bases). Germline lookup yields CDR1 SGHRS and CDR2 YFSETQ. The V gene lost 0 bases and the J gene lost 3 bases, with 16 bases spanning the gap. The CDR3 spans 16 residues. The CDR3 bases are TGCGCCAGCAGCTTGGCTGGGACACTTAAACACTACGAGCAGTACTTC. This translates into CASSLAGTLKHYEQYF.

The chain links TRBV3-1 (or the pseudogene TRBV3-2) to TRBJ1-3; D is undetermined. This CDR3 has 14 residues. V gave up 3 bases and J gave up 1 base, with 7 bases separating them. CDR1 is LGHDT, CDR2 YNNKEL, per germline (reference sequence). This CDR3 reads CASSQDPSGNTIYF. The CDR3 DNA reads as TGTGCCAGCAGCCAGGACCCATCTGGAAACACCATATATTTT.

This clone was seen a single time. The chain uses TRBV25-1 and TRBJ2-1; D may correspond to TRBD1 or TRBD2 (6 bases each). This CDR3 has 13 amino acids. V was pared by 10 bases and J by 4 bases, with 14 bases between. CDR1 is MGHDK and CDR2 is SYGVNS in the germline V gene. CDR3 nucleotides: TGTGCCAAAGGAGGGGACATTTACAATGAGCAGTTCTTC. Its translation: CAKGGDIYNEQFF. Complete variable domain (other parts from reference TRBV25-1 and TRBJ2-1): EADIYQTPRYLVIGTGKKITLECSQTMGHDKMYWYQQDPGMELHLIHYSYGVNSTEKGDLSSESTVSRIRTEHFPLTLESARPSHTSQYLCAKGGDIYNEQFFGPGTRLTVL.

This chain connects TRBV7-2 to TRBJ2-1; weak D call: TRBD1 (6 bases). The CDR3 sequence is 17 residues long. The germline V gene encodes CDR1 SGHTA and CDR2 FQGNSA. V was clipped by 1 base and J by 0 bases, with 13 bases between them. The CDR3 protein is CASSLGVGASSYNEQFF. Written as DNA, the CDR3 is TGTGCCAGCAGCTTAGGGGTGGGGGCCTCCTCCTACAATGAGCAGTTCTTC.

This sequence joins TRBV6-2 or TRBV6-3 and TRBJ1-6; tentatively, D is TRBD1 (6 bases). The V and J ends lost 7 bases and 9 bases respectively, with 22 bases between them. The germline gives CDR1 MNHEY, CDR2 SVGEGT. The CDR3 has 16 amino acids. The CDR3 sequence is CASTPPGGRIGSPLHF. The CDR3 DNA reads as TGTGCCAGCACCCCACCCGGGGGCCGAATCGGTTCACCCCTCCACTTT.

The rearrangement joins TRBV29-1 to TRBJ1-1; 7 bases map to TRBD1. The J segment lost 11 bases and the V segment lost 1 base, leaving 7 bases of the junction unmatched. The CDR3 spans 12 residues. Germline V gives CDR1 SQVTM, CDR2 ANQGSEA. CDR3 coding DNA: TGCAGCGTTGAAGGGGGACAGCCGTATGCTTTCTTT. This sequence encodes CSVEGGQPYAFF.

This clone has a handful of counts. The chain is built from TRBV11-2 and TRBJ2-7; no clear D gene. The V end lost 3 bases, the J end lost 3 bases, and 18 bases lay between the germline ends. The CDR3 length is 16 residues. CDR1 SGHAT and CDR2 FQNNGV come from the germline V gene. CDR3 coding DNA: TGTGCCAGCAGCTTGCCCTCGGACGTGAACCTCTACGAGCAGTACTTC. Protein: CASSLPSDVNLYEQYF.

The J gene is TRBJ2-1, the V gene TRBV2; D may be TRBD1 (6 bases). The ends were cut back, 8 bases at V and 7 bases at J, with 18 bases in the middle. CDR1 is SNHLY, CDR2 FYNNEI, per germline. The CDR3 is made up of 14 amino acids. CDR3 DNA: TGTGCCAGCGACCTAGGACAGCTCCTGAATGAGCAGTTCTTC. This translates into CASDLGQLLNEQFF.